The rows below give T cell receptor beta chains drawn from one sample of a study of blood T cells in healthy people across ages. TCRdb re-called the 5' RACE reads with MiXCR, one entry per CDR3 protein. The sample includes roughly 800,000 distinct CDR3 sequences, about 25% of them seen just once. This sample also belongs to another study, concerning T cells of mothers and their children.

Sequenced sample: blood. The receptors here all came from a boy between 5 and 17 years old in good health. CDR3s include the opening cysteine and the closing phenylalanine or tryptophan. D genes are given only for firm matches. Only some rows state a clone size, as once, few, many or a class for expanded clones.

j_call v_call clone_size d_call cdr3_length cdr3_nt cdr3_aa
TRBJ2-7 TRBV28 many TRBD1 14 TGTGCCAGCAGTTCCGGGACAGGGGGATGGGAGCAGTACTTC CASSSGTGGWEQYF
TRBJ1-1 TRBV29-1 - - 14 TGCAGCGTTGGCCCTGTATCGGGGAACACTGAAGCTTTCTTT CSVGPVSGNTEAFF
TRBJ2-7 TRBV20-1 - - 13 TGCAGCTCCTGGAAACCTAGCTCCTACGAGCAGTACTTC CSSWKPSSYEQYF
TRBJ1-2 TRBV10-3 few - 13 TGTGCCGCACACGGGCAAGGGGGCTATGGCTACACCTTC CAAHGQGGYGYTF
TRBJ2-1 TRBV7-9 - - 15 TGTGCCAGCAGCCCCACTAGCCTCTCCTACAATGAGCAGTTCTTC CASSPTSLSYNEQFF
TRBJ2-3 TRBV11-2 - - 15 TGTGCCAGCAGCGGGGGAACCAAACCCACAGATACGCAGTATTTT CASSGGTKPTDTQYF
TRBJ2-4 TRBV4-1 - TRBD2 17 TGCGCCAGCAGCCAATCACTAGCGGGAGGTGGGGGAAACATTCAGTACTTC CASSQSLAGGGGNIQYF
TRBJ1-2 TRBV13 - TRBD1 15 TGTGCCACCAAGACAGGGACGAAAAGGCACTATGGCTACACCTTC CATKTGTKRHYGYTF
TRBJ2-5 TRBV7-2 - - 13 TGTGCCAGCAGCTTAAGGGTAGTGGAGACCCAGTACTTC CASSLRVVETQYF
TRBJ2-3 TRBV29-1 - - 13 TGCAGCGTTGAGGAGGGAAGTACAGATACGCAGTATTTT CSVEEGSTDTQYF
TRBJ2-7 TRBV4-1 - - 18 TGCGCCAGCAGCCACAAATTCTCCGGGACGGCCGAAACCTACGAGCAGTACTTC CASSHKFSGTAETYEQYF
TRBJ2-5 TRBV20-1 - TRBD2 15 TGCAGTGCTAGAGATCCTAGCGGAGCACAAGAGACCCAGTACTTC CSARDPSGAQETQYF
TRBJ1-1 TRBV7-9 - TRBD1 16 TGTGCCAGCACACCGTCAGGGACAGGTTTGAACACTGAAGCTTTCTTT CASTPSGTGLNTEAFF
TRBJ1-4 TRBV11-2 few TRBD1 15 TGTGCCAGCAGCTTGAGCACAGGGGCTAATGAAAAACTGTTTTTT CASSLSTGANEKLFF
TRBJ2-2 TRBV7-2 - TRBD2 16 TGTGCCAGCAGCCCCCGGGGGGGCCGTAACACCGGGGAGCTGTTTTTT CASSPRGGRNTGELFF
TRBJ2-3 TRBV7-8 - - 12 TGTGCCAGCACCTTAGGAGCAGATACGCAGTATTTT CASTLGADTQYF
TRBJ1-4 TRBV9 many - 14 TGTGCCAGCAGCGAGACGGGGAGCGGTGAAAAACTGTTTTTT CASSETGSGEKLFF
TRBJ2-3 TRBV29-1 - - 12 TGCAGCGTTACTAAGGGCACAGATACGCAGTATTTT CSVTKGTDTQYF
TRBJ1-4 TRBV3-1 - - 15 TGTGCCAGCAGCCAAGAGAGGCAGGGAAATGAAAAGCTGTTTTTT CASSQERQGNEKLFF
TRBJ2-3 TRBV28 few - 15 TGTGCCAGCAGTTCCAAACAGGGCCCCACAGATACGCAGTATTTT CASSSKQGPTDTQYF
TRBJ2-7 TRBV5-1 - - 13 TGCGCCAGCAAATTGGCCAGCACCTACGAGCAGTACTTC CASKLASTYEQYF
TRBJ2-5 TRBV28 few - 15 TGTGCCAGCAGTTTACGCCGCCCTTTCCAAGAGACCCAGTGCTTC CASSLRRPFQETQCF
TRBJ2-1 TRBV7-8 many - 14 TGTGCCAGCAGCTCCCCGGGTAGGGCCAATGAGCAGTTCTTC CASSSPGRANEQFF
TRBJ2-7 TRBV6-2/TRBV6-3 - TRBD2 16 TGTGCCAGCAGTTATCGAAACGTACCGGGAGGGAACGAGCAGTACTTC CASSYRNVPGGNEQYF
TRBJ2-4 TRBV4-1 - - 14 TGCGCCAGCAGCCAAGAGCCAGCCAAAAACATTCAGTACTTC CASSQEPAKNIQYF
TRBJ2-7 TRBV19 - TRBD1 16 TGTGCCAGTAGTCGCTACTTTACAGGGGCCTCCTACGAGCAGTACTTC CASSRYFTGASYEQYF
TRBJ2-7 TRBV6-1 few TRBD1 14 TGTGCCAGCAGCCGGGGACAGAATCTTTACGAGCAGTACTTC CASSRGQNLYEQYF
TRBJ1-1 TRBV6-5 few - 13 TGTGCCAGCAGTAACCCAACAGGGCCTAAAGCTTTCTTT CASSNPTGPKAFF
TRBJ2-7 TRBV12-3/TRBV12-4 few TRBD2 13 TGTGCCAGCAGACTAGCGGGGGGTCACGAGCAGTACTTC CASRLAGGHEQYF
TRBJ1-4 TRBV6-5 - - 13 TGTGCCAGTCGCGGAGGAAAAGGCGAAAAACTGTTTTTT CASRGGKGEKLFF
TRBJ2-7 TRBV4-2 few - 14 TGTGCCAGCAGCCCCTTGTTTGGGGCCTACGAGCAGTACTTC CASSPLFGAYEQYF
TRBJ1-2 TRBV29-1 few TRBD1 14 TGCAGCTACTACGGACAGGGGACGACGGGTGGCTACACCTTC CSYYGQGTTGGYTF
TRBJ1-3 TRBV12-3/TRBV12-4 few TRBD1 14 TGTGCCAGCAGTTCGACAGGGTCAAGAAACACCATATATTTT CASSSTGSRNTIYF
TRBJ2-2 TRBV4-2 - - 15 TGTGCCAGCACGGAGACAGGTGACAACACCGGGGAGCTGTTTTTT CASTETGDNTGELFF
TRBJ2-2 TRBV28 few - 15 TGTGCCAGCACCCCCCGCAGGGGATATTCCGGGGAGCTGTTTTTT CASTPRRGYSGELFF
TRBJ2-7 TRBV4-3 few - 15 TGCGCCAGCAGCCAAGAAAACAGGGTCCCCTACGAGCAGTACTTC CASSQENRVPYEQYF
TRBJ2-1 TRBV10-3 many - 11 TGTGCCATTCTGACCGGGAATGAGCAGTTCTTC CAILTGNEQFF
TRBJ2-2 TRBV29-1 few TRBD2 14 TGCAGCGTTAGCGGGGGGGCGGGCACCGGGGAGCTGTTTTTT CSVSGGAGTGELFF
TRBJ1-5 TRBV20-1 - - 12 TGCAGTGCTGAGCAGGGAGGGCAGCCCCAGCATTTT CSAEQGGQPQHF
TRBJ1-4 TRBV7-6 - - 14 TGTGCCAGTAGTCACCGGGACGGAATAGAAAAACTGTTTTTT CASSHRDGIEKLFF
TRBJ1-1 TRBV29-1 - TRBD1 14 TGCAGCGTTGAAGCGAGGGGGCGGAACACTGAAGCTTTCTTT CSVEARGRNTEAFF
TRBJ2-7 TRBV12-3/TRBV12-4 - TRBD2 17 TGTGCCAGCAGCCTTAGCAGCCTAGCGGGAGGGCCCAACGAGCAGTACTTC CASSLSSLAGGPNEQYF
TRBJ1-2 TRBV20-1 few TRBD1 11 TGCAGTGCGAGGACAGGGTATGGCTACACCTTC CSARTGYGYTF